Presented here are 5 T cell receptor beta chains from one specimen sequenced in a study of patients and donors after allogeneic stem cell transplantation. Via MiXCR, TCRdb re-called the RT-PCR reads, giving one row per CDR3 protein. The table records 800,000 to 1,000,000 distinct CDR3 sequences, roughly 18% of them present only once. The specimen was blood, either unsorted or a sorted T cell fraction (not recorded which). These receptors were collected from a human donor who was either an allogeneic HSCT recipient or a stem cell or donor lymphocyte infusion donor (not recorded which). It is not recorded whose cells these are; they may come from a transplant donor.

This clonotype has only a few counts. The CDR3 loop is CASSPRQGGNSEAFF. In DNA form, the CDR3 reads TGTGCCAGCAGCCCGAGACAGGGGGGGAATTCGGAAGCTTTCTTT. The rearrangement joins TRBV9 to TRBJ1-1, with TRBD1 identical over 9 bases. CDR3 length: 15 residues. Unmatched junction bases numbered 12, after V lost 4 bases and J lost 8 bases. The V gene's germline CDR1 is SGDLS and CDR2 YYNGEE.

This clonotype was seen a handful of times. The chain is built from TRBV4-1 and TRBJ1-2, with D perhaps matching TRBD1 (5 bases). V was cut by 1 base and J by 4 bases, with 13 bases left in between. Germline CDR1 and CDR2: MGHRA and YSYEKL. The length of the CDR3 is 15 residues. As DNA, the CDR3 is TGCGCCAGCAGCCAAGTAGGGGTCAGAATCTATGGCTACACCTTC. This codes for CASSQVGVRIYGYTF.

This clonotype occurred many times. The chain joins TRBV6-2 or TRBV6-3 to TRBJ1-1; D unclear. V gave up 2 bases and J gave up 6 bases, with 4 bases separating them. From germline, CDR1 is MNHEY and CDR2 SVGEGT. This CDR3 contains 11 residues. The CDR3 DNA follows: TGTGCCAGCAGTTACGGCCCTGAAGCTTTCTTT. Translating gives CASSYGPEAFF.

This clonotype was detected many times. The CDR3 DNA sequence: TGTGCCACCAGTGATTTGACTCGGGAGGCGGGAGCTTTCTTT. This sequence encodes CATSDLTREAGAFF. The chain is built from TRBV24-1 and TRBJ1-1; D is unresolved. This CDR3 spans 14 amino acids. Germline loops: CDR1 KGHDR, CDR2 SFDVKD. V shed 0 bases and J shed 10 bases, with 14 bases lying between them.

This sequence joins TRBV9 and TRBJ2-7; possibly TRBD1 or TRBD2 for D (5 bases each). Per the germline V gene, CDR1 is SGDLS and CDR2 is YYNGEE. Trimming took 3 bases from V and 4 from J, leaving 20 bases between them. The CDR3 is made up of 16 amino acids. The CDR3 DNA reads as TGTGCCAGCAGCGAATCCCTCGGGACCAAGGGGTACGAGCAGTACTTC. It encodes CASSESLGTKGYEQYF.